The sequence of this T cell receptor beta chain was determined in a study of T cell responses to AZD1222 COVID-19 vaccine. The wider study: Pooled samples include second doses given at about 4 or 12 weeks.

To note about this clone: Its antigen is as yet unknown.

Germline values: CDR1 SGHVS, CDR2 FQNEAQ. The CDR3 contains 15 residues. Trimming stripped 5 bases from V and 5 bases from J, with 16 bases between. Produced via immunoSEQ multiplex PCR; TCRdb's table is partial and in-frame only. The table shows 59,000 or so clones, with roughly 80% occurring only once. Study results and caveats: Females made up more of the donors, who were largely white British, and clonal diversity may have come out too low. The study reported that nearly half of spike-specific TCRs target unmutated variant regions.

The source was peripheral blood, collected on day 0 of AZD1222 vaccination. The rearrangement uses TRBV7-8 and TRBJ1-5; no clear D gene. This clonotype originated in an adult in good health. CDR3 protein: CASSVRLKRDQPQHF. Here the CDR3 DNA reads TGTGCCAGCAGCGTACGGCTTAAGAGGGATCAGCCCCAGCATTTT. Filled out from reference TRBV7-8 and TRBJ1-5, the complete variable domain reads GAGVSQSPRYKVAKRGQDVALRCDPISGHVSLFWYQQALGQGPEFLTYFQNEAQLDKSGLPSDRFFAERPEGSVSTLKIQRTQQEDSAVYLCASSVRLKRDQPQHFGDGTRLSIL.